This T cell receptor beta chain appears in the sequencing data of a study of T cells in Graves' hyperthyroidism and ophthalmopathy. Germline CDR1 is KGHDR and CDR2 is SFDVKD. The V gene end was trimmed by 4 bases and the J gene end by 9 bases; junction bases not matched to a gene: 11. The CDR3 spans 15 residues. Authors of the study amplified TCR beta CDR3 regions from RNA transcripts. During a first-round RT-PCR of the TCR CDR3, the HTBI primer set was used. TCRdb reprocessed the multiplex PCR reads via MiXCR and lists one record per CDR3 protein. The sample consists of a few hundred thousand distinct CDR3 sequences, about 45% of them appearing once. In the case of this clonotype: What it recognizes is unknown.

Graves' hyperthyroidism without ophthalmopathy progression within 18 months was termed stable. The study's findings and limits: Most clonotypes that expanded in the thyroid above 0.001 also showed up in blood. Separating ophthalmopathy from stable hyperthyroidism was achieved by a 13 V-J model. Model predictions of ophthalmopathy came a median approximately seven months before onset.

Input material: peripheral blood or thyroid tissue (not recorded which). The J gene is TRBJ2-5, the V gene TRBV24-1, with 9 bases identical to TRBD1. The TCR originated in a young woman with Graves' hyperthyroidism. The CDR3 coding sequence is TGTGCCACCAGTGAAGGGACAGGGCGGCCGCAGCCCCAGTACTTC. Translated: CATSEGTGRPQPQYF.